A single sample gave rise to the 3 T cell receptor beta chains below, sequenced in a study of tissue T cells after allogeneic stem cell transplantation. The method was immunoSEQ multiplex PCR; TCRdb's version includes in-frame clones alone and lacks a portion of them. The data contain around 6,200 clones, approximately 47% of them singletons. The sample's time point: mouse harvest day 7 after allogeneic transplant. Mouse grafts combined 10^7 T-cell-depleted bone marrow cells with 10^6 splenic CD5+ T cells. The sample comprised gut tissue. Every receptor here comes from a female BALB/c mouse given C57BL/6 T cells with graft-versus-host disease after an allogeneic hematopoietic cell transplant.

About this clone itself: Mouse germline and gene names are used. The read finishes 1 residue shy of the CDR3 end, and the germline J gene is used to complete it. The genes are TRBV17 and TRBJ2-5; no firm D call. V lost 0 bases and J 0 bases, leaving 10 bases between the germline ends. CDR1 and CDR2 from the germline V gene are MNHDT and YYDKIL. The CDR3 consists of 16 residues. CDR3 amino acids: CASSRDREFNQDTQYF. The CDR3 bases that were read are TGTGCTAGCAGTAGAGATAGAGAGTTTAACCAAGACACCCAGTAC.

A remark on this clone: Gene labels here are mouse ones. The read ends 1 residue before the CDR3 terminus; that terminus is restored from the germline J gene. The chain employs TRBV26 and TRBJ2-2; D unresolved. This CDR3 comprises 15 residues. Trimming stripped 3 bases from V and 4 bases from J, with 12 bases between. In germline, CDR1 is KGHPV, CDR2 FQNQEV (reference sequence). The CDR3 sequence is CASSLEGPRTGQLYF. CDR3 DNA, as far as it was read: TGTGCCAGCAGTCTCGAAGGGCCTCGCACCGGGCAGCTCTAC.

This clone was counted only a few times. Gene names and germline refer to mouse. Read coverage stops 1 residue before the CDR3 terminus; the germline J gene supplies the remainder. The rearrangement links TRBV26 to TRBJ2-7; 12 bases map to TRBD1. V lost 6 bases to trimming and J lost 6 bases; unmatched junction nucleotides: 3. Germline CDR1 reads KGHPV; CDR2 reads FQNQEV (reference sequence). This CDR3 comprises 13 residues. CDR3 protein: CASSRDRGPEQYF. The covered CDR3 bases are TGTGCCAGCAGCCGGGACAGGGGGCCTGAACAGTAC.